What follows are 3 T cell receptor beta chains derived from one specimen sequenced in a study of spatial heterogeneity in lung cancer. One entry per CDR3 protein, called by TCRdb with MiXCR from the 5' RACE reads. The sample lists about 38,000 distinct CDR3 sequences, roughly 5.6% occurring once. Time point here: sample taken at primary tumor resection. Sequencing of whole RNA from tumor, nontumor lung or frozen PBMC involved no sorting. Source: PBMCs, taken at surgery. The receptors stem from a female donor with early-stage non-small cell lung cancer.

The chain combines TRBV20-1 with TRBJ1-1; TRBD1 aligns across 8 bases. Germline-derived CDR1 and CDR2 are DFQATT and SNEGSKA (reference sequence). The CDR3 is made up of 17 amino acids. V shed 0 bases, J shed 1 base, and the junction held 10 bases outside the gene matches. The CDR3 loop is CSARDPHRDRRNTEAFF. The CDR3 DNA reads TGCAGTGCTAGAGATCCCCACCGGGACAGGAGGAACACTGAAGCTTTCTTT.

This clonotype was seen ten or more times. This chain joins TRBV28 and TRBJ2-7, with D uncertain. The CDR3 contains 12 residues. Trimming removed 2 bases from V and 5 bases from J, with 7 bases in between. Germline CDR1 MDHEN, CDR2 SYDVKM. DNA of the CDR3: TGTGCCAGCAGTTTACTAAAAAACGAGCAGTACTTC. Translated: CASSLLKNEQYF.

This clonotype was detected only a few times. The CDR3 coding sequence is TGTGCCAGCAGCGTTAGCGGGGGCTTCACAGATACGCAGTATTTT. Translating it yields CASSVSGGFTDTQYF. The rearrangement joins TRBV6-2 or TRBV6-3 to TRBJ2-3; 9 bases are shared with TRBD2. Looked up from germline, CDR1 is MNHEY and CDR2 is SVGEGT. The CDR3 loop spans 15 amino acids. Trimming at V came to 6 bases and at J to 2 bases, leaving 6 bases not matched to a gene.